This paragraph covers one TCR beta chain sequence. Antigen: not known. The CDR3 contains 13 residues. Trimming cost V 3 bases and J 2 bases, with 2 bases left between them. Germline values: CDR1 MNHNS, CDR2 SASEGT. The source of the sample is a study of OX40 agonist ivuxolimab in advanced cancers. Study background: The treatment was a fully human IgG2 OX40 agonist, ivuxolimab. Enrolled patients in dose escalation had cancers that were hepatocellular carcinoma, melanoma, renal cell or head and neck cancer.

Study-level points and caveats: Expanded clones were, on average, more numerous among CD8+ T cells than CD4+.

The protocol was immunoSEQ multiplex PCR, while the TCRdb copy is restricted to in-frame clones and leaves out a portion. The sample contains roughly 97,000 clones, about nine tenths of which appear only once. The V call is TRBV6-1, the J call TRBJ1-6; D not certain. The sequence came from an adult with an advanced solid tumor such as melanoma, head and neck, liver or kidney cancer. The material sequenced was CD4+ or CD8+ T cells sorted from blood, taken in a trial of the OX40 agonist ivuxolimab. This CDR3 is CASSETYNSPLHF. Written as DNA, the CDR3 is TGTGCCAGCAGTGAGACCTATAATTCACCCCTCCACTTT.